The 10 T cell receptor beta chains below come from one sample, sequenced in a study of blood T cell repertoires in COVID-19. Profiling relied on immunoSEQ multiplex PCR, and the TCRdb table lists in-frame clones only, not all of them. The top ten clones hold roughly 3.6% of a sample with roughly 250,000 clones, 80% to 90% of them seen once. Specimen: peripheral blood. The receptors were gathered from a woman aged 40 to 50 with acute or convalescent COVID-19.

This chain connects TRBV29-1 to TRBJ1-2; 7 bases fit TRBD1. The junction had 5 bases not matched to a gene; V was cut back by 4 bases and J by 6 bases. The CDR3 totals 12 residues. Germline values: CDR1 SQVTM, CDR2 ANQGSEA. The CDR3 region has the DNA TGCAGCGTTGCCGGCAGGGGGGATGGCTACACCTTC. Amino acid sequence: CSVAGRGDGYTF.

This clone has a handful of counts. The chain couples TRBV4-2 to TRBJ1-2, with TRBD1 identical over 7 bases. Germline V CDR1 and CDR2: LGHNA, YNFKEQ. Trimming removed 4 bases from V and 4 bases from J; junction bases left unmatched: 3. CDR3 length: 13 residues. The CDR3 sequence: CASSRDRSYGYTF. The CDR3 nucleotides read TGTGCCAGCAGCCGGGACAGATCCTATGGCTACACCTTC.

This clone has a single count. V is TRBV13 and J is TRBJ2-3, with D perhaps matching TRBD1 (6 bases). CDR1 and CDR2 from the germline V gene are PRHDT and FYEKMQ (reference sequence). Trimming shortened V by 4 bases and J by 2 bases, and 10 bases separated the two germline ends. This CDR3 contains 14 residues. DNA of the CDR3: TGTGCCAGCAGCTCCCCAGGGGACACAGATACGCAGTATTTT. Its protein is CASSSPGDTDTQYF.

V gene TRBV4-1 combines with J gene TRBJ2-2; tentative D call: TRBD1 (5 bases). V shed 1 base and J shed 0 bases, with 9 bases lying between them. Germline V gene sequence: CDR1 MGHRA, CDR2 YSYEKL. CDR3 length: 16 residues. In DNA, the CDR3 is TGCGCCAGCAGCCAAGGGGCAGGGACGAACACCGGGGAGCTGTTTTTT. Its protein is CASSQGAGTNTGELFF.

The chain joins TRBV13 to TRBJ1-1; 9 nucleotides line up with TRBD1. The length of the CDR3 is 15 residues. J was trimmed by 3 bases and V by 5 bases; bases with no gene match: 7. The germline CDR1 and CDR2 sequences are PRHDT and FYEKMQ (reference sequence). The CDR3 DNA sequence: TGTGCCAGCAGCCCACAGGGGGCGCTCTACACTGAAGCTTTCTTT. This codes for CASSPQGALYTEAFF.

V usage is TRBV24-1 and J usage is TRBJ1-1; no clear D gene. The length of the CDR3 is 14 residues. Between the trimmed V and J ends, which lost 7 bases and 5 bases, there was a span of 16 bases. Germline V gene data show CDR1 as KGHDR and CDR2 as SFDVKD. CDR3 sequence reads: CATRGNGLSTEAFF. The CDR3 bases are TGTGCCACCAGGGGCAATGGGCTGTCTACTGAAGCTTTCTTT.

V gene TRBV14 combines with J gene TRBJ1-1; 8 nucleotides line up with TRBD1. Germline values: CDR1 SGHDN, CDR2 FVKESK. The CDR3 consists of 13 residues. After removal of 6 bases from V and 5 bases from J, the junction contained 5 bases not matched to a gene. The CDR3 coding sequence is TGTGCCAGCAGGCAGACAGGGGAGACTGAAGCTTTCTTT. The encoded protein is CASRQTGETEAFF.

This chain links TRBV3-1 (or the pseudogene TRBV3-2) with TRBJ1-1; no reliable D call. CDR3 length: 14 amino acids. V shed 1 base and J shed 4 bases, with 10 bases lying between them. Per germline, CDR1 LGHDT and CDR2 YNNKEL (reference sequence). As DNA, the CDR3 is TGTGCCAGCAGCCAAGCGGCGGGGTCCACTGAAGCTTTCTTT. Encoded protein: CASSQAAGSTEAFF.

The J gene is TRBJ1-5, the V gene TRBV6-5; 8 bases are shared with TRBD1. The V gene's germline CDR1 is MNHEY and CDR2 SVGAGI. Trimming at V came to 7 bases and at J to 5 bases, leaving 7 bases not matched to a gene. The CDR3 sequence is 14 residues long. In DNA form, the CDR3 reads TGTGCCAGCAAGAGGACAGGGCGGGATCAGCCCCAGCATTTT. Its protein is CASKRTGRDQPQHF.

This clone was counted a single time. The genes are TRBV6-1 and TRBJ1-2, with D perhaps TRBD1 (5 bases). The V and J ends lost 1 base and 6 bases respectively, with 12 bases between them. CDR3 length equals 14 residues. Germline-derived CDR1 and CDR2 are MNHNS and SASEGT. The CDR3 protein is CASSEVKGLNGYTF. In DNA, the CDR3 is TGTGCCAGCAGTGAAGTAAAGGGGCTAAATGGCTACACCTTC.